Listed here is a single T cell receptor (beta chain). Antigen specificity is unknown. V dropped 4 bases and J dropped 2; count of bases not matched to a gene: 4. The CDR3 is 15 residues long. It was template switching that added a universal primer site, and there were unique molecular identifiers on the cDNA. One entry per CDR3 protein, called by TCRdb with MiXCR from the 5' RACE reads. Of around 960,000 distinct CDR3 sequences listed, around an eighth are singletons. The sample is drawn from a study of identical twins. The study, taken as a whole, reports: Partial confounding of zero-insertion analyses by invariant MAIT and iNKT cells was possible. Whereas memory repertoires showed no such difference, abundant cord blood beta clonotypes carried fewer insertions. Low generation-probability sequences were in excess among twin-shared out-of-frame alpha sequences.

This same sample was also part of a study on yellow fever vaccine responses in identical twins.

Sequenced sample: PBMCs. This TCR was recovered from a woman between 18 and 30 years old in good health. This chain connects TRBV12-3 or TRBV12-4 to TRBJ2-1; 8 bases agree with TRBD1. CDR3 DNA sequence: TGTGCCAGCAGTTCCCCAGGGGGCCCCTACAATGAGCAGTTCTTC. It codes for CASSSPGGPYNEQFF.